This T cell receptor beta chain was sequenced during a study of cytomegalovirus exposure and HLA in healthy donors. Study background: The same platform as the roughly 670 first-cohort repertoires was used for the roughly 130 validation repertoires, a later analysis reported. Whole-study findings and limits: For most TCR sequences rarity was the rule, although some public TCRs occurred in many donors. Reportedly, cytomegalovirus status was diagnosed with high sensitivity and specificity.

The donors were part of the approximately 120-subject validation cohort, which stood apart from the roughly 670-subject first cohort. A note on this clone: The antigen remains unidentified.

The repertoire was sequenced with immunoSEQ multiplex PCR; TCRdb's copy has only in-frame clones and lacks some. The sample has roughly 130,000 clones, more than 70% seen once. The sequence was obtained from a man aged 25-40 years in good health and CMV-seronegative. Source material: PBMCs.

CDR3 amino acids: CASSFQRQETQYF. The CDR3 region has the DNA TGTGCCAGCAGCTTCCAGCGCCAAGAGACCCAGTACTTC. The chain employs TRBV7-3 and TRBJ2-5; D ambiguous. The CDR3 sequence is 13 residues long. From germline, CDR1 is SGHTA and CDR2 FQGTGA. V dropped 3 bases and J dropped 1 base, with 6 bases sitting between them.